A single T cell receptor (beta chain) is shown here with its context. Its specificity is not known. The data were taken from a study of OX40 agonist ivuxolimab in advanced cancers. Turning to the study itself: Patients took ivuxolimab, an agonistic anti-OX40 (CD134) antibody. The patients received ivuxolimab by intravenous route every 2 weeks at 0.01 to 10 mg/kg.

The CDR3 has 15 residues. J lost 8 bases, V lost 5 bases, and 9 bases had no gene match. Germline-derived CDR1 and CDR2 are SGHTA and FQGNSA. The repertoire was sequenced with immunoSEQ multiplex PCR; TCRdb's copy has only in-frame clones and lacks some. The sample lists some 80,000 clones; approximately 92% were seen once. General study findings and limits: In CD8+ T cells, expanded clones were on average more numerous than in CD4+. Determination of antigen specificity was not performed for the expanded peripheral T cells.

This clonotype originated in an adult with an advanced solid tumor such as melanoma, head and neck, liver or kidney cancer. The chain carries TRBV7-2 and TRBJ1-1; 12 bases line up with TRBD1. Specimen: CD4+ or CD8+ T cells sorted from blood, collected in a trial of the OX40 agonist ivuxolimab. The chain's CDR3 is CASSQIRDRGREAFF. In nucleotides, the CDR3 is TGTGCCAGCAGCCAAATCCGGGACAGGGGGCGAGAAGCTTTCTTT.